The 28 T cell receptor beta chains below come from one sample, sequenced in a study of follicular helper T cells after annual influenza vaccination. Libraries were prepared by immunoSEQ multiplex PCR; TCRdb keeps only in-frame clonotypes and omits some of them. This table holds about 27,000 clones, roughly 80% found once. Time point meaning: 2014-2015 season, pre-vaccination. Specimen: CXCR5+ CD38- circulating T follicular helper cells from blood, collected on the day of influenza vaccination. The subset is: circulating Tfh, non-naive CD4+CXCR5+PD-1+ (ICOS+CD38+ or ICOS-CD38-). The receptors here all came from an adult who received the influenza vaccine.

The CDR3 nucleotides read TGTGCCAGCAGCCCAGTCCCCACCGGGGAGCTGTTTTTT. This gives the protein CASSPVPTGELFF. The rearrangement links TRBV11-2 to TRBJ2-2; no definite D call. The CDR3 is 13 residues long. Per germline, CDR1 SGHAT and CDR2 FQNNGV. V gave up 5 bases and J gave up 4 bases, with 8 bases separating them. The full variable domain, in which reference TRBV11-2 and TRBJ2-2 provide the parts outside the CDR3, is EAGVAQSPRYKIIEKRQSVAFWCNPISGHATLYWYQQILGQGPKLLIQFQNNGVVDDSQLPKDRFSAERLKGVDSTLKIQPAKLEDSAVYLCASSPVPTGELFFGEGSRLTVL.

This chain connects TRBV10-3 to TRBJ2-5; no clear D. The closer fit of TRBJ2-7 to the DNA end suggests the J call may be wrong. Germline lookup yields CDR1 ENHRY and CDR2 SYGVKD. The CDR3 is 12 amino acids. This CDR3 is CAISDNSYEQYF. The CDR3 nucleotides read TGTGCCATCAGTGACAACTCCTACGAGCAGTACTTC.

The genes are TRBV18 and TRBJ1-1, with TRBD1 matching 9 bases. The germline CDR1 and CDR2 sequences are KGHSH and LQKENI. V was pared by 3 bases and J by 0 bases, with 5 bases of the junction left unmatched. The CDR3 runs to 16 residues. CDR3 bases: TGTGCCAGCTCACCCGACGGGACAGGGCTGAACACTGAAGCTTTCTTT. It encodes CASSPDGTGLNTEAFF.

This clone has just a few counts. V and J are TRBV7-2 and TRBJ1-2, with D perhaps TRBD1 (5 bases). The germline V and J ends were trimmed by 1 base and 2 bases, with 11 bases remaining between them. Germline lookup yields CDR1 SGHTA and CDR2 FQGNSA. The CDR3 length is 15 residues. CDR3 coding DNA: TGTGCCAGCAGCTTAGTGGGAGGGGCGAACTATGGCTACACCTTC. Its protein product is CASSLVGGANYGYTF.

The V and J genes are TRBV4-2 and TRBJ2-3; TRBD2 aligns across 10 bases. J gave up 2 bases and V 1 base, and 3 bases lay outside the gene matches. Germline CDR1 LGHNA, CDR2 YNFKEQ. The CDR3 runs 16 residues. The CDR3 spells CASSQVTSGDTDTQYF. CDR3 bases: TGTGCCAGCAGCCAAGTAACTAGCGGGGACACAGATACGCAGTATTTT.

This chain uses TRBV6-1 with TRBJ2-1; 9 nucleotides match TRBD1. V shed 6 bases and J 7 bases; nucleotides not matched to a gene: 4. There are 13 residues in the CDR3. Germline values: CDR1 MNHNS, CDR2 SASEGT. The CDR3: CASRRTGENEQFF. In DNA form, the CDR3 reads TGTGCCAGCAGGCGGACAGGGGAGAATGAGCAGTTCTTC.

The CDR3: CASSLDDRGPTDTQYF. CDR3 sequence (DNA): TGCGCCAGCAGCTTAGACGACAGGGGACCCACAGATACGCAGTATTTT. J is TRBJ2-3 and V is TRBV5-1; 8 bases map to TRBD1. Trimming removed 2 bases from V and 2 bases from J; junction bases left unmatched: 7. CDR1 SGHRS and CDR2 YFSETQ come from the germline V gene. This CDR3 is built from 16 residues.

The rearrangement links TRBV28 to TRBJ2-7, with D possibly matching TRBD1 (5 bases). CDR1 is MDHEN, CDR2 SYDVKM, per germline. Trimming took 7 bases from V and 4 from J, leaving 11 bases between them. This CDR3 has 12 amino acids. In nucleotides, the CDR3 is TGTGCCAGCACCCCTTCAGGGTACGAGCAGTACTTC. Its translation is CASTPSGYEQYF.

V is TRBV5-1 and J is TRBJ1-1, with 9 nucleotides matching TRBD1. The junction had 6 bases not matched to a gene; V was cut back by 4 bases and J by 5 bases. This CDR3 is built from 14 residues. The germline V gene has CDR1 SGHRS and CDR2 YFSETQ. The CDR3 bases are TGCGCCAGCAGCGACGGACAGGGGAGGACTGAAGCTTTCTTT. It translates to CASSDGQGRTEAFF.

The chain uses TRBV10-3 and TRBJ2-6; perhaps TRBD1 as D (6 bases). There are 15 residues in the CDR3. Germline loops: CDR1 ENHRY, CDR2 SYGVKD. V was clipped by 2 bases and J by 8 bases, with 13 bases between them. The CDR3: CAISEVPGAPNVLTF. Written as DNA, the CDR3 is TGTGCCATCAGTGAGGTACCAGGGGCCCCCAACGTCCTGACTTTC.

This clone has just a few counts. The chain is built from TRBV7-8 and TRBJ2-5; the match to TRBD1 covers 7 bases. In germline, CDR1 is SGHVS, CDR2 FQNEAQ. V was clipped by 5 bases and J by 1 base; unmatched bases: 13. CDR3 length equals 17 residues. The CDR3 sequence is CASSRQKGQAIQETQYF. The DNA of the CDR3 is TGTGCCAGCAGCCGTCAAAAAGGACAGGCCATCCAAGAGACCCAGTACTTC.

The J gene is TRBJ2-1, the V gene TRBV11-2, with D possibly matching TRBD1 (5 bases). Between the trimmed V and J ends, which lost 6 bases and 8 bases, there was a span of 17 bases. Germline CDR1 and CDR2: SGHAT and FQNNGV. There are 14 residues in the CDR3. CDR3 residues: CASSSNVLQDEQFF. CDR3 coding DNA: TGTGCCAGCAGTTCCAACGTACTACAGGATGAGCAGTTCTTC.

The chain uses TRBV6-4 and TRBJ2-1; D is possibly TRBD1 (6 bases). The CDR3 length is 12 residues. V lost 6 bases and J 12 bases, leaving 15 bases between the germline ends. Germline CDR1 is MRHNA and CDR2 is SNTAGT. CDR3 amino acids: CASSPNQGTQFF. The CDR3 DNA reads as TGTGCCAGCAGCCCAAACCAGGGGACGCAGTTCTTC.

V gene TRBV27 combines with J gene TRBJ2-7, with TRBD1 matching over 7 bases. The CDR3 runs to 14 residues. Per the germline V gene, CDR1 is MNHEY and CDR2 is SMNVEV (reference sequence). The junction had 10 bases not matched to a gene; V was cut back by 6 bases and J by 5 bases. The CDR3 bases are TGTGCCAGCAGAAGGACAGGCCTATTCCACGAGCAGTACTTC. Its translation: CASRRTGLFHEQYF.

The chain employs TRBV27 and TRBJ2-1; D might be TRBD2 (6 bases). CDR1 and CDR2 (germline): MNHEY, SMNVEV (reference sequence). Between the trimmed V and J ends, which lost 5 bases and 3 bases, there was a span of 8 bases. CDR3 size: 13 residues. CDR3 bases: TGTGCCAGCAGTAAGGAGGGCTACAATGAGCAGTTCTTC. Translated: CASSKEGYNEQFF.

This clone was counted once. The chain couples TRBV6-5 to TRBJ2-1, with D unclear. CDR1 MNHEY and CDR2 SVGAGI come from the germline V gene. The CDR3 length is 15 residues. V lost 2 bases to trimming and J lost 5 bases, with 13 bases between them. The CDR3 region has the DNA TGTGCCAGCAGTTACGACCCAGGCCGACACAATGAGCAGTTCTTC. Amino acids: CASSYDPGRHNEQFF.

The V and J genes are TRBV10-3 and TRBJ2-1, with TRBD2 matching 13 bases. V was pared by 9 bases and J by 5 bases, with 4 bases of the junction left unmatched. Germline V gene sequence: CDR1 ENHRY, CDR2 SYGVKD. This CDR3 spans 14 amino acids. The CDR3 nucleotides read TGTGCCATTAAAGGGACTAGCGGGAACAATGAGCAGTTCTTC. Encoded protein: CAIKGTSGNNEQFF.

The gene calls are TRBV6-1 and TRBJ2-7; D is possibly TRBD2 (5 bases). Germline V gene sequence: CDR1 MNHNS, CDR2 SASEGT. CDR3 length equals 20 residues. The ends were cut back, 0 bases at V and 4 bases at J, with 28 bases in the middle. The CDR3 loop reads CASSEAQIGSTRANHYEQYF. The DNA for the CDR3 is TGTGCCAGCAGTGAAGCGCAAATCGGCTCGACGCGGGCAAACCATTACGAGCAGTACTTC.

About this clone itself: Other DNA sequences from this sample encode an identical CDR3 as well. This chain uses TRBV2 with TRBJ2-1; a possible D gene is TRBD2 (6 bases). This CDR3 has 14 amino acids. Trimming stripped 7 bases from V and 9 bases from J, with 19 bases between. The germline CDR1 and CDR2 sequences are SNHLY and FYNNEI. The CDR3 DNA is TGTGCCAGCAAGCCGGGGCTAGCGTTTAGTGAGCAGTTCTTC. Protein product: CASKPGLAFSEQFF.

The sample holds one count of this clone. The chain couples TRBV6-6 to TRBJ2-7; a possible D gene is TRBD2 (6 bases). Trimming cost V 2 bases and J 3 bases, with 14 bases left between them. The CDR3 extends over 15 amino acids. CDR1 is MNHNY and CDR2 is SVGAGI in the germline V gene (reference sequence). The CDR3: CASSYMEGTIYEQYF. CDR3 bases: TGTGCCAGCAGTTACATGGAGGGTACCATCTACGAGCAGTACTTC.

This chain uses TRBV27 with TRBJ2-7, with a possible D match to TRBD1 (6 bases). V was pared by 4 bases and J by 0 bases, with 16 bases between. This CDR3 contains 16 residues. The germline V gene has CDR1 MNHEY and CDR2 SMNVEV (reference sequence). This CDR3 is CASSSFRDITSYEQYF. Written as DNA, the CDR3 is TGTGCCAGCAGTTCGTTCCGGGACATTACCTCCTACGAGCAGTACTTC.

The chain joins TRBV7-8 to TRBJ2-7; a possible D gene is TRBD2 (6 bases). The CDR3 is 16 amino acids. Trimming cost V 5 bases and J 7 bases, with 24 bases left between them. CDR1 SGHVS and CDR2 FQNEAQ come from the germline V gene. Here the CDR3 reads CASSRIAGRLPGEQYF. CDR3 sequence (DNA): TGTGCCAGCAGCCGCATCGCGGGGAGGCTGCCTGGGGAGCAGTACTTC.

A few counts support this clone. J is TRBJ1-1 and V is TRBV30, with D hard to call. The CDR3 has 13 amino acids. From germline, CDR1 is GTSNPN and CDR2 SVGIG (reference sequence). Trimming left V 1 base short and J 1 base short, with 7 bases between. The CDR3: CAWSASGNTEAFF. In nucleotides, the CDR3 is TGTGCCTGGAGTGCCTCCGGGAACACTGAAGCTTTCTTT.

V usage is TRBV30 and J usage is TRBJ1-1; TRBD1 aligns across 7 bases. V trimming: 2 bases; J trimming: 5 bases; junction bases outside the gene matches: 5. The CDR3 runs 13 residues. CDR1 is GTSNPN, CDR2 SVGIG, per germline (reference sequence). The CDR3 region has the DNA TGTGCCTGGAGTAGACAGGGACAAACTGAAGCTTTCTTT. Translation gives CAWSRQGQTEAFF. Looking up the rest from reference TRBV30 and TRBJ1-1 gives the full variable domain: SQTIHQWPATLVQPVGSPLSLECTVEGTSNPNLYWYRQAAGRGLQLLFYSVGIGQISSEVPQNLSASRPQDRQFILSSKKLLLSDSGFYLCAWSRQGQTEAFFGQGTRLTVV.

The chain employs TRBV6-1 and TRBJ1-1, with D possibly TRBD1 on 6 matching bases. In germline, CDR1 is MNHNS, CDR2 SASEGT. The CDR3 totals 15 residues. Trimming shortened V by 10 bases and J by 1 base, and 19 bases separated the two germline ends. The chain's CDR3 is CAITKVGQRNTEAFF. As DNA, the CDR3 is TGTGCCATCACTAAGGTTGGACAGAGGAACACTGAAGCTTTCTTT.

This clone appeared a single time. CDR3 bases: TGTGCCAGCAGTGCCACTAGCGGGAGCTCCTACGAGCAGTACTTC. This encodes CASSATSGSSYEQYF. This chain links TRBV6-1 with TRBJ2-7, with TRBD2 identical over 11 bases. The germline V gene has CDR1 MNHNS and CDR2 SASEGT. This CDR3 has 15 residues. Germline trimming cut 4 bases from V and 0 bases from J; bases unmatched to any gene: 2.

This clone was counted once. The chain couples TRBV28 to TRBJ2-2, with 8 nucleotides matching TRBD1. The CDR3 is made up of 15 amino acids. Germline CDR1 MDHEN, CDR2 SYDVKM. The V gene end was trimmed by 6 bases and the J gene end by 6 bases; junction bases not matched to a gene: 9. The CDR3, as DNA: TGTGCCAGCAGCAGCGGACAGGGATCCGCCGGGGAGCTGTTTTTT. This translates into CASSSGQGSAGELFF.

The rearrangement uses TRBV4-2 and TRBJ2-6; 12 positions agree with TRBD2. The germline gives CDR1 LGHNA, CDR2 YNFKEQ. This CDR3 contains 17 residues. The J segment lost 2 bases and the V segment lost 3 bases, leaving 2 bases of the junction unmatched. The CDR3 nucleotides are TGTGCCAGCAGCCACCGACTAGCGGGAGCTGGGGCCAACGTCCTGACTTTC. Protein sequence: CASSHRLAGAGANVLTF.